This T cell receptor beta chain was found in a study of T cells after yellow fever vaccination. This CDR3 is 12 amino acids long. CDR1 is SGHTA and CDR2 is FQGNSA in the germline V gene. Deletions cut 4 bases from V and 6 bases from J, with 6 bases between. TCRdb ran MiXCR on the 5' RACE reads and lists one entry per CDR3 protein. The repertoire consists of over 300,000 distinct CDR3 sequences, with around 6.8% occurring once and the leading ten covering roughly a sixth. This sequence was found in a young man who received the YFV17D yellow fever vaccine. The V gene is TRBV7-2, the J gene TRBJ2-2; D is ambiguous. Sequenced material: PBMCs, taken more than 40 days after the first yellow fever vaccination. CDR3 protein: CASSSVAGELFF. DNA for the CDR3: TGTGCCAGCAGCTCGGTAGCCGGGGAGCTGTTTTTT.